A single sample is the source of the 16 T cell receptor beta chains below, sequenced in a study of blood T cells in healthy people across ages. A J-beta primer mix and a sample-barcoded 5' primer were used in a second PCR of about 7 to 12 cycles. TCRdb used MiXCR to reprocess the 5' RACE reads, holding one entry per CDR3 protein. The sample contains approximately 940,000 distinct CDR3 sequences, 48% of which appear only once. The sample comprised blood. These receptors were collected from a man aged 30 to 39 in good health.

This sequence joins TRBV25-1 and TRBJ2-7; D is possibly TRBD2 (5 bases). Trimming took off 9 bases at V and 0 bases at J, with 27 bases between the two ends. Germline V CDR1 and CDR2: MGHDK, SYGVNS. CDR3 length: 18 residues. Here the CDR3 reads CARPPGADLPCSSYEQYF. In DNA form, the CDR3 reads TGTGCCAGACCCCCTGGAGCGGACCTACCATGTAGCTCCTACGAGCAGTACTTC.

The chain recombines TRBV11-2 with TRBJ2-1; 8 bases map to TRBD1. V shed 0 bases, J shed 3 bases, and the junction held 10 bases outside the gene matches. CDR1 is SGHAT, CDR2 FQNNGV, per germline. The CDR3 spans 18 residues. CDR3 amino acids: CASSLDWAGGIVYNEQFF. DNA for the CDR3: TGTGCCAGCAGCTTAGATTGGGCAGGGGGCATAGTCTACAATGAGCAGTTCTTC. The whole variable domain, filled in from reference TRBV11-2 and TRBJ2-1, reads EAGVAQSPRYKIIEKRQSVAFWCNPISGHATLYWYQQILGQGPKLLIQFQNNGVVDDSQLPKDRFSAERLKGVDSTLKIQPAKLEDSAVYLCASSLDWAGGIVYNEQFFGPGTRLTVL.

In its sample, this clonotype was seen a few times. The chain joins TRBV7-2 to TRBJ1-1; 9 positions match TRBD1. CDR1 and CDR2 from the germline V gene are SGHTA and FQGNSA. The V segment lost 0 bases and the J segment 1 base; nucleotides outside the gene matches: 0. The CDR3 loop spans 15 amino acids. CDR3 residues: CASSLATGGNTEAFF. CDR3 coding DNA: TGTGCCAGCAGCTTAGCGACAGGGGGGAACACTGAAGCTTTCTTT.

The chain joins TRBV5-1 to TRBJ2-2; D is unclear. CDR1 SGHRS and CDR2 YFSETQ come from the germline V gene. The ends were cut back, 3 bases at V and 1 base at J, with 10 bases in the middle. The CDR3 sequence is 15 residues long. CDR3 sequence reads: CASSSQSKNTGELFF. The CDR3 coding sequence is TGCGCCAGCAGCTCCCAGAGCAAGAACACCGGGGAGCTGTTTTTT.

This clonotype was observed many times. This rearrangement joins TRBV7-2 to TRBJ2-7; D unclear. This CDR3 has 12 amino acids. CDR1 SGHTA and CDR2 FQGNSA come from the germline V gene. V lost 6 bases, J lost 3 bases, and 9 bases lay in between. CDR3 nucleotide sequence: TGTGCCAGCAGTTTGAGCATCTACGAGCAGTACTTC. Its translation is CASSLSIYEQYF.

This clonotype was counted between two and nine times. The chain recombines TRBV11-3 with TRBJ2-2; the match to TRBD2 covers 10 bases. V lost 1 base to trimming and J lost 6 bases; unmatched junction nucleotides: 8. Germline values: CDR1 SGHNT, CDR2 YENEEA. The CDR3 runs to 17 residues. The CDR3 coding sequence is TGTGCCAGCAGCTTAGTATGGACTAGCGGATTTGCCGGGGAGCTGTTTTTT. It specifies CASSLVWTSGFAGELFF.

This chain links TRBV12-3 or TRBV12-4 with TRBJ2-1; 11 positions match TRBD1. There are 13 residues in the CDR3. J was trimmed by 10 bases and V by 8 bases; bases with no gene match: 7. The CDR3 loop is CASGQGAVDEQFF. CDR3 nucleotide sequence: TGTGCCAGCGGACAGGGGGCCGTAGACGAGCAGTTCTTC.

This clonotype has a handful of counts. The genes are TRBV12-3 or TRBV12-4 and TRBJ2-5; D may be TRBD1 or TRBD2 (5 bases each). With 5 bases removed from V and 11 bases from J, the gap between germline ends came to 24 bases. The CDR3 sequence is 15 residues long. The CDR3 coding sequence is TGTGCCAGCAGTACCGGGACGGGTTTCAGATTGGAGCAGTACTTC. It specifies CASSTGTGFRLEQYF.

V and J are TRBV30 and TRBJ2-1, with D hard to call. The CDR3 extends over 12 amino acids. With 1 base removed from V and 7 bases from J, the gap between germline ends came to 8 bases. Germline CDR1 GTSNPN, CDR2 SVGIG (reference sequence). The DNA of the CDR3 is TGTGCCTGGAGTGAGGGTCTGAATGAGCAGTTCTTC. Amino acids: CAWSEGLNEQFF.

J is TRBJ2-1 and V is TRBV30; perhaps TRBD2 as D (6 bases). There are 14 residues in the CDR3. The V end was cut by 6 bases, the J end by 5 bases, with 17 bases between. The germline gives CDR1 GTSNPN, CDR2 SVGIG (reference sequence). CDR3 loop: CACESGVGDNEQFF. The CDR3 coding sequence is TGTGCCTGCGAGTCGGGGGTGGGGGACAATGAGCAGTTCTTC.

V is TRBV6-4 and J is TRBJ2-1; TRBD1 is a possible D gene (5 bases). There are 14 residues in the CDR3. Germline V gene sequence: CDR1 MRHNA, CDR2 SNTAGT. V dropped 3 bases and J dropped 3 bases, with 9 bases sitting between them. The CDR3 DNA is TGTGCCAGCAGTGAGGTGGGGCTCTACAATGAGCAGTTCTTC. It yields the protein CASSEVGLYNEQFF.

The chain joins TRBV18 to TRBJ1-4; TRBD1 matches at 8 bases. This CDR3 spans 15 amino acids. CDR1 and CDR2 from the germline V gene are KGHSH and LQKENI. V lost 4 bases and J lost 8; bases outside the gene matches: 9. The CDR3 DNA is TGTGCCAGCTCACAACAGGGGGAGACGATGGAAAAACTGTTTTTT. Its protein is CASSQQGETMEKLFF.

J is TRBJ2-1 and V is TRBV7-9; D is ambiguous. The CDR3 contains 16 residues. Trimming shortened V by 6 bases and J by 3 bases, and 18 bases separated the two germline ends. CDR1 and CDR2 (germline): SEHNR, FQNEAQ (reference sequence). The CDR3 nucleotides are TGTGCCAGCAGATCTCCGAGCCCAGAAAACTACAATGAGCAGTTCTTC. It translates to CASRSPSPENYNEQFF.

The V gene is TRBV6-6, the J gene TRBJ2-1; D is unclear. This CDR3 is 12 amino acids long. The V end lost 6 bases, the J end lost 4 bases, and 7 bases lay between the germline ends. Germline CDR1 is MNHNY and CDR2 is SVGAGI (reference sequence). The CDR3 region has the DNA TGTGCCAGCAGACCCCAATACAATGAGCAGTTCTTC. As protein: CASRPQYNEQFF.

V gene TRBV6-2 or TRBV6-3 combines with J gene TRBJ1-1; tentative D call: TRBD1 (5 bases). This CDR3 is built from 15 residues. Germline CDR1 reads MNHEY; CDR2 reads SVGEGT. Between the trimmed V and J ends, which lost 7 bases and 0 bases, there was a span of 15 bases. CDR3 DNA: TGTGCCAGCATTCCCCGAGGGGCGGTGAACACTGAAGCTTTCTTT. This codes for CASIPRGAVNTEAFF.

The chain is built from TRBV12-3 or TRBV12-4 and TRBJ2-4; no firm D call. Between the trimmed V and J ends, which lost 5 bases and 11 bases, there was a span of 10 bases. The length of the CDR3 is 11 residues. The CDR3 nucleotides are TGTGCCAGCAGTCCCGGATGCCTTCAGTACTTC. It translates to CASSPGCLQYF.